This T cell receptor beta chain emerged from a study of technical replicates of blood from a few donors. The data were produced by immunoSEQ multiplex PCR, yet TCRdb's version contains in-frame clones alone and is incomplete. The sample consists of 80,000 or so clones, approximately 97% of them appearing once. CDR3 length equals 11 residues. The germline V gene encodes CDR1 DFQATT and CDR2 SNEGSKA (reference sequence). Trimming shortened V by 0 bases and J by 9 bases, and 9 bases separated the two germline ends. Comments on this clone: This specimen includes other DNA sequences encoding the same CDR3.

V usage is TRBV20-1 and J usage is TRBJ2-7, with a tentative D call TRBD2 (6 bases). Sequencing used T cells isolated from PBMCs. The TCR comes from a human donor in good health. CDR3: CSARDGRGQYF. CDR3 nucleotide sequence: TGCAGTGCTAGAGATGGGCGGGGGCAGTACTTC.